This T cell receptor (beta chain) comes out of a study of CD8+ T cells in alopecia areata. Findings and caveats of the study: Scalp specimens additionally yield sequences from normal skin's resident alphabeta T cells.

Researchers gathered lesional scalp punch biopsies and peripheral blood from patients with alopecia areata. Starting from PBMCs, sorting isolated CD4+ and CD8+ T cells. The CDR3 covers 9 residues. Germline lookup yields CDR1 GTSNPN and CDR2 SVGIG (reference sequence). Extracted from the samples, RNA was reverse transcribed into cDNA to serve as the sequencing template. Generated by immunoSEQ multiplex PCR, the TCRdb table keeps only in-frame clones and is missing some. Of approximately 82,000 clones in the sample, 51% are singletons; the top ten hold under 6.5%. Note on this clone: The antigen remains unidentified.

The sequence derives from a human donor with alopecia areata. Sequencing was carried out using NKG2D-high CD8+ T cells sorted from blood. This chain links TRBV30 with TRBJ2-5; D not certain. CDR3 sequence (DNA): TGTGCTCTGGGGGAGACCCAGTACTTC. This codes for CALGETQYF.